This TCR beta chain appears in the sequencing data of a study of tumor and adjacent non-tumor tissue in lung cancer. Across the study: There were about twelve adenocarcinoma, 2 squamous cell carcinoma and 1 small cell lung cancer cases. Stage I to III disease affected 9 to 10 men and 4 or 5 women aged roughly 31 to 85. Some 4.1 million productive TCRbeta reads were obtained per sample on average.

No cell sorting was done before RNA was extracted from the tissue. Between August and November 2014, newly diagnosed, chemotherapy-naive lung cancer patients underwent thoracic surgery in China. The table lists this clonotype with many counts. The junction and the germline gene differ at one end; a read error may be behind it. The library came from three nested PCR rounds adapted from ARM-PCR protocols. MiXCR, applied by TCRdb to the multiplex PCR reads, yields one record per CDR3 protein. Of about 93,000 distinct CDR3 sequences listed, 67% are singletons. The CDR3 extends over 11 amino acids. Source material: lung tumor tissue. The V call is TRBV12-3 or TRBV12-4, the J call TRBJ2-7, with D unresolved. The sequence derives from a man between 60 and 75 years old with non-small cell lung cancer. CDR3 sequence reads: CASSLYGEQYF. The CDR3 DNA reads TGCGCCAGCAGCTTGTACGGCGAGCAGTACTTC.